These 2 T cell receptor beta chains were sequenced from one sample in a study of cytomegalovirus exposure and HLA in healthy donors. This PCR relied on a set of 60 Vbeta primers and 13 Jbeta primers. Method: immunoSEQ multiplex PCR; TCRdb's copy keeps in-frame clones and lacks some. The profile shows 80,000 to 95,000 clones, nearly 80% of them singletons. Material: PBMCs. The receptor set was obtained from a female donor in good health and CMV-seronegative.

The chain joins TRBV5-1 to TRBJ1-1; no reliable D call. The CDR3 has 15 residues. The V end was cut by 0 bases, the J end by 2 bases, with 11 bases between. The germline CDR1 and CDR2 sequences are SGHRS and YFSETQ. The CDR3 loop reads CASSLGQRINTEAFF. For the CDR3, the DNA is TGCGCCAGCAGCTTGGGCCAGAGGATTAACACTGAAGCTTTCTTT.

The chain joins TRBV29-1 to TRBJ2-5, with 14 bases matching TRBD2. The CDR3 is 15 residues long. V lost 7 bases, J lost 4 bases, and 8 bases stayed unmatched. The germline gives CDR1 SQVTM, CDR2 ANQGSEA. CDR3 in DNA: TGCAGCGGGGGACTAGCGGGAGCAGGGGGAGAGACCCAGTACTTC. Translating it yields CSGGLAGAGGETQYF.